This T cell receptor (beta chain) was captured in a study of T cells after yellow fever vaccination (dated by TCRdb to between 2018 and 2020). About the investigation overall: The SMART-Seq v4 Ultra Low Input RNA kit was used to prepare libraries from fractions with low cell numbers. To follow T-cell clones before and after primary and booster YFV17D yellow fever vaccination, bulk TCR alpha and beta repertoires were sequenced over time. The cohort comprised two healthy male donors, one aged 18 to 30 and one aged 30 to 40 years. Blood was collected at multiple timepoints before and after primary and secondary immunization, and bulk PBMC replicates and cell subsets were isolated. Here is what the overall study found, with its caveats: Because abundant contaminating clonotypes from the bulk population could be contained in FACS-sorted repertoires, computational filtering was required. Because only two donors were included in the study, the extent to which the findings can be generalized is limited. After the booster, most of the clones that had expanded following primary vaccination were detected again (approximately 96% of CD4 and around 90% of CD8), which suggests that memory was broadly maintained. A small fraction of clonotypes showed up in both the CD4 and CD8 compartments, probably as a result of convergent recombination. The secondary T-cell response was weaker than the primary response but faster, peaking on day 5 instead of day 15.

The junction shows trimming of 0 bases on V and 1 base on J, plus 12 bases between the germline ends. Per the germline V gene, LGHNT is the CDR1 and FRNRAP is the CDR2. The CDR3 covers 17 residues, taking in both the cysteine and the phenylalanine. The read is trimmed to its CDR3 DNA, 51 bases read in frame from base 1. Explained via the paper, the treatment or condition label denotes: live attenuated yellow fever vaccine strain. PBMCs were isolated from peripheral blood using a standard Ficoll-Paque protocol. Dynabeads CD4 and CD8 positive selection kits were used to isolate CD4 and CD8 T-cell fractions. TriZol was used to extract RNA from bulk PBMCs, from CD4 and CD8 fractions, and from dextramer-positive and dextramer-negative fractions. This clonotype showed up just a few times. The antigen it recognizes is unknown. No per-base quality is available; no much larger clone lies one base away. The run used an Illumina NovaSeq 6000. TCR cDNA was synthesized by 5'RACE template switching, through which a universal primer site and unique molecular identifiers were introduced. cDNA synthesis was primed from both the TCR alpha and TCR beta constant segments. Libraries were amplified in two PCR steps, with sample barcodes and sequencing adapters added in the second step. Sequencing of libraries was done on Illumina HiSeq 2500 (2x100 bp) or NovaSeq (2x150 bp). In the source study's methods: MIGEC was used to demultiplex reads and collapse the reads into UMI consensus sequences, and MiXCR was used for V(D)J alignment. Using edgeR on replicate PBMC samples, clonotypes were called vaccine-responding if FDR was below 0.01 and the log2 fold change was above 5 up to day 15. Each bulk clonotype received a CD4 or CD8 identity based on whether the sequenced CD4 or CD8 repertoire contained that clonotype at higher abundance. Clones were called with MiXCR by TCRdb after fastp trimmed the public reads at Q25, and only in-frame beta chains were retained. Entries that share a CDR3 protein sequence are merged under the most common genes and DNA. These V and J calls are TCRdb output, not the study's own analysis. The sample table holds about 170,000 distinct CDR3 sequences, of which 9.5% to 11% were seen once. Less than 40% of the sample rests with the top ten.

The sample consisted of CD8+ T cells sorted from PBMCs, taken 15 days after the yellow fever booster vaccination. The chain links TRBV12-5 with TRBJ2-2, with no confidently assigned D gene. The origin of this receptor is a man aged 18-30 years who received the YFV17D yellow fever vaccine. The nucleotide sequence is given as TGTGCTAGTGGTTTGGTATGGTCCGCCGAGAACACCGGGGAGCTGTTTTTT. Translated, this gives CASGLVWSAENTGELFF.